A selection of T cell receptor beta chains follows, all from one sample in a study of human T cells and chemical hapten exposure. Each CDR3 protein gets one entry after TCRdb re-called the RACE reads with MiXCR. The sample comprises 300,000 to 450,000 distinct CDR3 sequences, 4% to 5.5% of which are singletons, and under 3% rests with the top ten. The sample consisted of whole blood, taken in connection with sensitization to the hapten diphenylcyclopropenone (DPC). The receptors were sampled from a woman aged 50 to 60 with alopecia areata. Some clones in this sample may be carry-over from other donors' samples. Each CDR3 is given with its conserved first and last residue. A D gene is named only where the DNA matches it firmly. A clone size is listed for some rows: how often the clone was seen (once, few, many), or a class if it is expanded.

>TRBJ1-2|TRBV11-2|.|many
CASSWGNGYTF
TGTGCCAGCAGCTGGGGGAATGGCTACACCTTC
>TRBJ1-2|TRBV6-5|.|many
CASSPQVDHYGYTF
TGTGCCAGCAGCCCACAGGTGGACCACTATGGCTACACCTTC
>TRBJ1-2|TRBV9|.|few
CASSVSRDAHGYTF
TGTGCCAGCAGCGTCTCCAGGGACGCCCATGGCTACACCTTC
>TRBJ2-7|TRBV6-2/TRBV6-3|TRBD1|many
CASRETGTGSFEQYF
TGTGCCAGCAGAGAGACCGGGACAGGGTCTTTCGAGCAGTACTTC
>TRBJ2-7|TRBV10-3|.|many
CAISTRDNSYEQYF
TGTGCCATCAGTACCCGGGACAACTCCTACGAGCAGTACTTC
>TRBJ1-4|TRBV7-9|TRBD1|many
CASSPDRGEKLFF
TGTGCCAGCAGCCCGGACAGGGGTGAAAAACTGTTTTTT
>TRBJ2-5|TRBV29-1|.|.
CSSAGGPETQYF
TGCAGCTCTGCTGGCGGGCCGGAGACCCAGTACTTC
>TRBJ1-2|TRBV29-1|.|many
CSAVGQLVYGYTF
TGCAGCGCTGTGGGGCAGTTAGTCTATGGCTACACCTTC
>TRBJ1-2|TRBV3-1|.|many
CASSQRDSRNGYTF
TGTGCCAGCAGCCAAAGAGACAGCAGGAATGGCTACACCTTC
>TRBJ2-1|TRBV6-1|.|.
CASTDEAGLSYNEQFF
TGTGCCAGCACCGACGAAGCGGGCCTCTCCTACAATGAGCAGTTCTTC
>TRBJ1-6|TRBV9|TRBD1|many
CASSGSTGENSPLHF
TGTGCCAGCAGCGGATCGACAGGGGAAAATTCACCCCTCCACTTT
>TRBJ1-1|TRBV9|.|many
CASSPHPGNTEAFF
TGTGCCAGCAGCCCCCACCCAGGGAACACTGAAGCTTTCTTT
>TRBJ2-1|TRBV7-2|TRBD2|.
CASSPTSGGTNEQFF
TGTGCCAGCAGCCCAACTAGCGGGGGGACGAATGAGCAGTTCTTC
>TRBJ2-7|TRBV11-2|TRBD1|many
CASSLETGRSYEQYF
TGTGCCAGCAGCTTAGAGACAGGGCGGTCCTACGAGCAGTACTTC
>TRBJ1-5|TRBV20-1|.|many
CSARALRENQPQHF
TGCAGTGCTAGGGCTTTGAGGGAGAATCAGCCCCAGCATTTT
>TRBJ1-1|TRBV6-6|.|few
CASILGGTEAFF
.
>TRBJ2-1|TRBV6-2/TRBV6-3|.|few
CASSTYPKGRTEQFF
TGTGCCAGCAGTACTTATCCCAAAGGGAGGACTGAGCAGTTCTTC
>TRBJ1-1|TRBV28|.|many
CASSENVAEAFF
TGTGCCAGCAGTGAAAATGTAGCTGAAGCTTTCTTT
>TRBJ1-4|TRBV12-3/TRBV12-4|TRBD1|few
CASSFGQGDEKLFF
TGTGCCAGCAGTTTCGGACAGGGGGATGAAAAACTGTTTTTT
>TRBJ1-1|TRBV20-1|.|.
CSAKFPGRVNTEAFF
TGCAGTGCGAAGTTTCCGGGACGGGTGAACACTGAAGCTTTCTTT
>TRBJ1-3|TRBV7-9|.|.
CASSSALPIGNTIYF
TGTGCCAGCAGCTCGGCCTTACCTATAGGAAACACCATATATTTT
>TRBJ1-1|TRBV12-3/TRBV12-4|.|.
CASSLEGPGMYTEAFF
TGTGCCAGCAGTTTAGAGGGCCCTGGGATGTACACTGAAGCTTTCTTT
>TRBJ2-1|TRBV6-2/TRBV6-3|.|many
CASVKQGGYNEQFF
TGTGCCAGCGTCAAACAGGGAGGATACAATGAGCAGTTCTTC
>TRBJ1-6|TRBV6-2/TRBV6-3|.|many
CASIRDSTYNSPLHF
TGTGCCAGCATCAGGGATTCGACCTATAATTCACCCCTCCACTTT
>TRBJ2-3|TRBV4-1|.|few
CASSQEVASLGTDTQYF
TGCGCCAGCAGCCAAGAAGTGGCTAGCCTGGGCACAGATACGCAGTATTTT
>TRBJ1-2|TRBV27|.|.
CASTTTGSETNYGYTF
TGTGCCAGCACGACTACAGGGAGCGAGACTAACTATGGCTACACCTTC
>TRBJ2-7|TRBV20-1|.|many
CSATSPSSYEQYF
TGCAGTGCTACCTCTCCCAGCTCCTACGAGCAGTACTTC
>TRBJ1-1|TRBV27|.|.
CASNRGGPNTEAFF
TGTGCCAGCAACCGGGGGGGGCCGAACACTGAAGCTTTCTTT
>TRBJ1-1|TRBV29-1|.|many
CSVSVPRIRTEAFF
TGCAGCGTTTCCGTCCCTCGGATTAGGACTGAAGCTTTCTTT
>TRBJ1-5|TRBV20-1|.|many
CSAGTFDRASNQPQHF
TGCAGTGCTGGAACCTTCGACCGGGCCAGCAATCAGCCCCAGCATTTT
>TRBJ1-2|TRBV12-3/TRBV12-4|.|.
CASSLAQSFYGYTF
TGTGCCAGCAGTTTAGCGCAAAGCTTCTATGGCTACACCTTC
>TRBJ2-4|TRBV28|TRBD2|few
CASRGLVKNIQYF
TGTGCCAGCCGGGGACTAGTAAAAAACATTCAGTACTTC
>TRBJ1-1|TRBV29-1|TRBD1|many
CSVTRGGTEAFF
TGCAGCGTGACCAGGGGGGGGACTGAAGCTTTCTTT
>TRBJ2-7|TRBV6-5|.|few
CASSYVGGGGGEQYF
TGTGCCAGCAGTTACGTGGGGGGAGGAGGGGGCGAGCAGTACTTC
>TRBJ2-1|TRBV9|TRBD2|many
CASSPGLEPGREFF
TGTGCCAGCAGCCCAGGACTAGAGCCTGGAAGGGAGTTCTTC
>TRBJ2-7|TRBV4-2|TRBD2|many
CASSQSSGGTHEQYF
TGTGCCAGCAGCCAATCTAGCGGGGGGACCCACGAGCAGTACTTC
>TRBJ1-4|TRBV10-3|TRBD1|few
CATTGGGGEKLFF
TGTGCCACAACAGGGGGCGGCGGTGAAAAACTGTTTTTT
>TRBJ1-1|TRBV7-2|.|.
CASSLALAQITEAFF
TGTGCCAGCAGCTTAGCCCTCGCCCAAATCACTGAAGCTTTCTTT